A selection of T cell receptor beta chains follows, all from one sample in a study of prognosis after radiotherapy for stage I lung cancer. TCRdb independently ran MiXCR on the multiplex PCR reads; one entry per CDR3 protein. In the table there are around 30,000 distinct CDR3 sequences, about 34% of which are singletons. The sample here was PBMCs, taken before or after stereotactic body radiation therapy (not recorded which). The source of these receptors is a donor at least 50 years old with non-small cell lung cancer. Each CDR3 is given with its conserved first and last residue. Each record gives: D gene, J gene, clone size, V gene, CDR3 protein, CDR3 DNA. D genes are given only for firm matches. A row's size may be missing; if present it is once, few, many or a size class.

NA,TRBJ2-1,many,TRBV9,CASSVTDSSYNEQFF,TGTGCCAGCAGCGTAACGGACAGCTCCTACAATGAGCAGTTCTTC
NA,TRBJ2-7,many,TRBV5-6,CASSSSGGRYEQYF,TGTGCCAGCAGTTCTTCCGGGGGGCGGTACGAGCAGTACTTC
NA,TRBJ2-4,many,TRBV6-2/TRBV6-3,CASSYSAGLAKNIQYF,TGTGCCAGCAGTTACTCCGCCGGACTAGCCAAAAACATTCAGTACTTC
NA,TRBJ1-2,many,TRBV9,CASSVRDIKIGYTF,TGTGCCAGCAGCGTCCGGGACATCAAAATTGGCTACACCTTC
TRBD2,TRBJ2-2,NA,TRBV6-1,CASTSGDFLTGELFF,TGTGCCAGCACTAGCGGGGACTTTTTGACCGGGGAGCTGTTTTTT
NA,TRBJ2-7,NA,TRBV6-1,CASTPRFSTSYEQYF,TGTGCCAGCACCCCTCGGTTCAGCACCTCCTACGAGCAGTACTTC
TRBD1,TRBJ1-2,many,TRBV5-1,CASSLAEGQGRYTF,TGCGCCAGCAGCTTGGCCGAGGGACAGGGGCGATACACCTTC
TRBD2,TRBJ2-1,many,TRBV12-3/TRBV12-4,CASRLTLTSGPWDEQFF,TGTGCCAGCAGGTTGACGTTGACTAGCGGGCCGTGGGATGAGCAGTTCTTC
NA,TRBJ2-3,many,TRBV2,CASSEGLRDTQYF,TGTGCCAGCAGTGAAGGCCTGCGTGATACGCAGTATTTT
NA,TRBJ1-6,NA,TRBV28,CASSPSGQADSPLHF,TGTGCCAGCAGCCCCAGTGGGCAGGCGGATTCACCCCTCCACTTT
NA,TRBJ2-3,NA,TRBV18,CASSPPGSPRTDTQYF,TGTGCCAGCTCACCACCGGGGTCTCCGCGGACAGATACGCAGTATTTT
NA,TRBJ1-2,many,TRBV28,CASSLGGARDQAYGYTF,TGTGCCAGCAGTTTGGGGGGGGCGCGAGATCAGGCCTATGGCTACACCTTC
NA,TRBJ2-3,many,TRBV7-3,CASSPDGGTQYF,TGTGCCAGCAGCCCGGACGGGGGTACGCAGTATTTT
TRBD2,TRBJ2-2,few,TRBV6-2/TRBV6-3,CASSEGGLAGWGLGELFF,TGTGCCAGCAGTGAAGGGGGACTAGCGGGATGGGGCCTCGGGGAGCTGTTTTTC
NA,TRBJ2-2,many,TRBV7-3,CASSLFQGRTGELFF,TGTGCCAGCAGCTTATTTCAGGGGCGCACCGGGGAGCTGTTTTTT
TRBD2,TRBJ2-3,NA,TRBV28,CASIPSGYTQYF,TGTGCCAGCATCCCTAGCGGATATACTCAGTATTTT
NA,TRBJ2-3,many,TRBV3-1,CASSHWGSGDTQYF,TGTGCCAGCAGCCATTGGGGGTCGGGAGATACGCAGTATTTT
NA,TRBJ1-2,many,TRBV2,CASSRDISNYGYTF,TGTGCCAGCAGCCGGGATATCTCTAACTATGGCTACACCTTC
NA,TRBJ2-7,few,TRBV5-6,CASSLWHFSYEQYF,TGTGCCAGCAGCTTGTGGCATTTCTCCTACGAGCAGTACTTC
NA,TRBJ1-1,many,TRBV6-1,CASLSVTEAFF,TGTGCCAGCCTTTCAGTCACTGAAGCTTTCTTT
NA,TRBJ2-7,NA,TRBV15,CATSEPGQLTNEQYF,TGTGCCACCAGCGAGCCGGGACAACTAACCAACGAGCAGTACTTC
NA,TRBJ1-5,many,TRBV10-3,CAISETAGNQPQHF,TGTGCCATCAGTGAGACAGCGGGCAATCAGCCCCAGCATTTT
NA,TRBJ2-2,many,TRBV7-2,CASSPRSLGNTGELFF,TGTGCCAGCAGTCCCCGATCGCTAGGGAACACCGGGGAGCTGTTTTTT
NA,TRBJ2-3,NA,TRBV6-1,CASIEATRRGTQYF,TGTGCCAGCATTGAAGCGACACGCCGGGGTACGCAGTATTTT
NA,TRBJ2-1,many,TRBV27,CASRWGPRGDNEQFF,TGTGCCAGCAGATGGGGACCGCGGGGTGACAATGAGCAGTTCTTC
NA,TRBJ1-1,many,TRBV20-1,CSARETGRHTEAFF,TGCAGTGCTAGAGAAACAGGGAGGCACACTGAAGCTTTCTTT
TRBD2,TRBJ2-1,many,TRBV9,CASSLAGDYNEQFF,TGTGCCAGCTCACTAGCGGGAGACTACAATGAGCAGTTCTTC
NA,TRBJ2-2,many,TRBV6-2/TRBV6-3,CASSYAGFGTGELFF,TGTGCCAGCAGTTACGCAGGTTTCGGCACCGGGGAGCTGTTTTTT
NA,TRBJ2-3,many,TRBV6-1,CASRLQGFSTDTQYF,TGTGCCAGCAGACTACAGGGATTCAGCACAGATACGCAGTATTTT
TRBD1,TRBJ2-2,many,TRBV20-1,CSARDQGTGGSGELFF,TGCAGTGCTAGAGATCAAGGCACAGGGGGCTCCGGGGAGCTGTTTTTT
NA,TRBJ1-1,NA,TRBV6-2/TRBV6-3,CASSYDAVSTEAFF,TGTGCCAGCAGTTATGACGCGGTGAGCACTGAAGCTTTCTTT
TRBD1,TRBJ1-2,many,TRBV11-2,CASSSPRQGGHGYTF,TGTGCCAGCAGCTCCCCGAGACAGGGGGGTCATGGCTACACCTTC
TRBD2,TRBJ2-3,many,TRBV24-1,CATSDPAGVGTDTQYF,TGTGCCACCAGTGATCCCGCGGGAGTTGGCACAGATACGCAGTATTTT
NA,TRBJ2-2,many,TRBV10-3,CAISGGPGLGELFF,TGTGCCATCAGTGGGGGTCCGGGATTAGGGGAGCTGTTTTTT
NA,TRBJ2-7,NA,TRBV5-1,CASSLEGPSYEQYF,TGCGCCAGCAGCTTGGAGGGACCTTCATACGAGCAGTACTTC
NA,TRBJ2-3,many,TRBV4-1,CASSQIDTDTQYF,TGCGCCAGCAGCCAAATTGATACAGATACGCAGTATTTT
NA,TRBJ1-2,NA,TRBV25-1,CASSEPSNYGYTF,TGTGCCAGCAGTGAACCTTCAAACTATGGCTACACCTTC
NA,TRBJ1-3,many,TRBV9,CASSVHGNTIYF,TGTGCCAGCAGCGTCCACGGAAACACCATATATTTT
NA,TRBJ1-5,many,TRBV7-6,CASSLEAGGGPSNQPQHF,TGTGCCAGCAGCTTAGAGGCGGGGGGGGGTCCAAGCAATCAGCCCCAGCATTTT
NA,TRBJ2-5,many,TRBV27,CASSTYSAGPQETQYF,TGTGCCAGCAGTACCTACTCGGCGGGACCCCAAGAGACCCAGTACTTC
NA,TRBJ2-1,once,TRBV6-1,CASSEGSVLVYNEQFF,TGTGCCAGCAGCGAAGGGTCGGTCTTGGTCTACAATGAGCAGTTCTTC
TRBD2,TRBJ2-3,many,TRBV7-2,CASSPWTSGTDTQYF,TGTGCCAGCAGCCCCTGGACTAGCGGGACAGATACGCAGTATTTT
NA,TRBJ2-7,many,TRBV12-3/TRBV12-4,CASSLGGRFYEQYF,TGTGCCAGCAGTTTAGGAGGGCGATTCTACGAGCAGTACTTC
TRBD1,TRBJ1-1,many,TRBV6-5,CASSYSIGQGDTEAFF,TGTGCCAGCAGTTACTCGATTGGACAGGGAGATACTGAAGCTTTCTTT
TRBD1,TRBJ1-2,many,TRBV19,CATTTGASLGYGYTF,TGTGCCACGACGACAGGGGCGAGTTTAGGATATGGCTACACCTTC
NA,TRBJ2-5,NA,TRBV14,CASSQVAGQETQYF,TGTGCCAGCAGCCAAGTGGCGGGCCAAGAGACCCAGTACTTC
NA,TRBJ1-1,many,TRBV27,CASSLYRDTEAFF,TGTGCCAGCAGTTTGTATAGGGATACTGAAGCTTTCTTT
TRBD1,TRBJ1-1,NA,TRBV30,CVGDRVIQNTEAFF,TGTGTCGGCGACAGGGTGATCCAGAACACTGAAGCTTTCTTT
NA,TRBJ2-1,many,TRBV7-3,CASSLPAGGNEQFF,TGTGCCAGCAGCTTACCAGCGGGCGGGAATGAGCAGTTCTTC
TRBD1,TRBJ1-1,NA,TRBV3-1,CASSQANRGGDTEAFF,TGTGCCAGCAGCCAAGCTAACAGGGGGGGGGACACTGAAGCTTTCTTT
NA,TRBJ2-2,many,TRBV13,CASSLTGDYTGELFF,TGTGCCAGCAGCTTAACGGGAGATTACACCGGGGAGCTGTTTTTT
TRBD2,TRBJ2-2,NA,TRBV3-1,CVSSHRAGAGGELFF,TGTGTCAGCAGCCACCGGGCGGGAGCGGGCGGGGAGCTGTTTTTT
NA,TRBJ1-2,once,TRBV6-2/TRBV6-3,CVGSYYQGSYGYTF,TGTGTCGGCAGTTACTATCAGGGGTCCTATGGCTACACCTTC
NA,TRBJ2-5,many,TRBV9,CASSTSRDFQETQYF,TGTGCCAGCAGCACGTCGCGGGACTTCCAAGAGACCCAGTACTTC
TRBD2,TRBJ2-1,many,TRBV7-2,CASSPRALAGFSNEQFF,TGTGCCAGCAGCCCTAGGGCACTAGCGGGATTTTCCAATGAGCAGTTCTTC
NA,TRBJ1-2,many,TRBV29-1,CSVEDAIRGGYGYTF,TGCAGCGTTGAAGATGCCATACGGGGCGGCTATGGCTACACCTTC
NA,TRBJ2-7,NA,TRBV19,CASSIKAGKGYEQYF,TGTGCCAGTAGTATAAAGGCAGGGAAGGGCTACGAGCAGTACTTC
TRBD1,TRBJ1-2,many,TRBV10-3,CATGQGALGYTF,TGTGCCACCGGACAGGGGGCGCTTGGCTACACCTTC
TRBD1,TRBJ1-2,many,TRBV20-1,CSARAPTGKANYGYTF,TGCAGTGCTAGAGCCCCGACAGGGAAAGCTAACTATGGCTACACCTTC